This TCR beta chain was captured by sequencing in a study of blood T cell repertoires in COVID-19. Original data processing: Reference gene primer amplification gave nucleated cell count estimates. The method was immunoSEQ multiplex PCR; TCRdb's version includes in-frame clones alone and lacks a portion of them. V, J and clone size are those of that table, while D and trimming were read from the DNA. The table records around 300,000 clones, 88% of them present only once. There are 17 residues in the CDR3. Germline V lookup: CDR1 SGHTA, CDR2 FQGNSA. The V and J ends lost 1 base and 1 base respectively, with 16 bases between them. Donors in Cohort 3 who had recovered were those with two negative PCRs, healthcare professional clearance, or resolution of their symptoms.

The sample taken for sequencing was PBMCs or T cells enriched from blood (not recorded which). The source of this sequence is a woman aged 45 to 65 who had recovered from COVID-19. The genes are TRBV7-2 and TRBJ1-2, with D possibly matching TRBD1 (6 bases). CDR3 protein: CASSLGPGEGINYGYTF. DNA for the CDR3: TGTGCCAGCAGCTTAGGGCCAGGGGAGGGAATTAACTATGGCTACACCTTC.